This T cell receptor (beta chain) was captured in a study of shared clonotypes between healthy human individuals. Study at large: CD8 memory received one plate per donor, CD8 naive two, CD4 memory three and CD4 naive three.

The CDR3 has 18 residues. In germline, CDR1 is SGHDT, CDR2 YYEEEE. V lost 0 bases and J lost 4, with 19 bases in between. This clone is a singleton in its sample. As originally analysed: ImmunoSEQ only sent back junction sequences with no quality scores, so filtering was done differently. This table comes from immunoSEQ multiplex PCR, and its TCRdb copy is limited to in-frame clones, with some not included. That table gives V, J and clone size, and the DNA gave D and trimming. The sample contains some 120,000 clones, around 68% of which appear only once. Input material: memory CD8+ T cells sorted from blood. Subset: CD45RO+ cells pooled with CCR7-negative TemRA cells. This receptor was obtained from a young woman in good health. V usage is TRBV5-6 and J usage is TRBJ2-2; D is perhaps TRBD2 (6 bases). In nucleotides, the CDR3 is TGTGCCAGCAGCTTGGCCTATGTTTACGTGGGAGGCACCGGGGAGCTGTTTTTT. It encodes CASSLAYVYVGGTGELFF.